In its sample, the clone carrying this TCR beta chain ranks as medium-sized (0.01 to 0.1%). The antigen is undetermined. The treatment here: approximately 9-day PBMC culture with coronavirus spike peptide pools or control peptides (ViraFEST assay). Peptide pools at around 9.1 ug/ml, together with 7.5 to 10 IU/ml IL-2, were added to cultures of approximately 1.9 million PBMCs per well. Germline V CDR1 and CDR2: DFQATT, SNEGSKA (reference sequence). The CDR3 totals 15 residues. J was trimmed by 4 bases and V by 3 bases; bases with no gene match: 7. The data were taken from a study of vaccination and CD4 T cells after COVID-19. Background on the study: Typically, post-vaccine samples were obtained a median roughly 75 days after dose two, within a range of 14 to 241. Overlapping SARS-CoV-2, HCoV-NL63, HCoV-OC43 and HCoV-229E spike peptides were used to stimulate cells.

Cultured CD4+ T-cell DNA underwent Oncomine TCR Beta short-read sequencing. Via MiXCR, TCRdb re-called the PCR reads, giving one row per CDR3 protein. The data hold 9,500 to 15,000 distinct CDR3 sequences, with approximately 50% observed a single time. Sequences were obtained from CD4+ T cells from blood, cultured in vitro. The TCR was taken from a human donor who had recovered from COVID-19. The V call is TRBV20-1, the J call TRBJ2-1; 9 positions match TRBD2. CDR3 sequence: CSASSLAGYYNEQFF. The CDR3 DNA reads as TGCAGTGCTAGTTCCCTAGCGGGGTATTACAATGAGCAGTTCTTC.